Each of the 25 T cell receptor beta chains below was sequenced from the same sample in a study of blood T cell repertoires in COVID-19 (dated by TCRdb to about 2020). The library was produced with the immunoSEQ multiplex PCR assay. TCRdb took over this immuneACCESS table, retaining in-frame rearrangements with V and J assigned. Such tables are incomplete; in checked studies, under half of the missing clones stem from an unresolved V gene, and the remainder is unexplained. In all, the sample holds 30,000 to 40,000 clones, and around 87% of those were seen once. About 14% of the sample rests with the top ten. The sequenced material came from peripheral blood. The receptors here all came from a man aged 55 to 70 with active COVID-19.

The rearrangement joins TRBV4-1 to TRBJ1-2; weak D call: TRBD1 (5 bases). The CDR3 loop spans 13 amino acids. The germline V and J ends were trimmed by 0 bases and 6 bases, with 8 bases remaining between them. Germline V lookup: CDR1 MGHRA, CDR2 YSYEKL. CDR3 sequence (DNA): TGCGCCAGCAGCCAAGACAGGGTGGATGGCTACACCTTC. Translating gives CASSQDRVDGYTF.

V and J are TRBV5-1 and TRBJ2-5; 7 nucleotides align to TRBD1. V lost 2 bases to trimming and J lost 1 base; unmatched junction nucleotides: 2. The CDR3 length is 14 residues. From germline, CDR1 is SGHRS and CDR2 YFSETQ. The CDR3 region has the DNA TGCGCCAGCAGCTTCAGGGACAGCCAAGAGACCCAGTACTTC. Its protein product is CASSFRDSQETQYF.

V usage is TRBV6-2 or TRBV6-3 and J usage is TRBJ2-7; 7 bases align to TRBD2. Unmatched junction bases numbered 10, after V lost 2 bases and J lost 0 bases. CDR3 size: 17 residues. Germline loops: CDR1 MNHEY, CDR2 SVGEGT. The CDR3 DNA follows: TGTGCCAGCAGTTACAGTCTAGCGGAGGCCCTCTCCTACGAGCAGTACTTC. Amino acids: CASSYSLAEALSYEQYF.

This chain connects TRBV19 to TRBJ2-7; D is unclear. CDR3 length: 13 amino acids. V lost 3 bases to trimming and J lost 3 bases, with 9 bases between them. CDR1 and CDR2 (germline): LNHDA, SQIVND (reference sequence). The DNA of the CDR3 is TGTGCCAGTAGTATCGACTCAAACTACGAGCAGTACTTC. Its translation: CASSIDSNYEQYF.

V is TRBV11-1 and J is TRBJ2-7; the D gene is possibly TRBD1 (6 bases). Germline V gives CDR1 SGHAT, CDR2 FQDESV (reference sequence). This CDR3 region has 13 residues. Trimming took off 5 bases at V and 2 bases at J, with 10 bases between the two ends. The CDR3, as DNA: TGTGCCAGCAGCCGCGGACAGCCCTACGAGCAGTACTTC. It codes for CASSRGQPYEQYF.

This rearrangement joins TRBV6-5 to TRBJ2-7; TRBD1 matches 9 bases. J lost 3 bases, V lost 7 bases, and 7 bases had no gene match. This CDR3 has 14 residues. Germline-derived CDR1 and CDR2 are MNHEY and SVGAGI. CDR3 region: CASTKGTGNYEQYF. CDR3 sequence (DNA): TGTGCCAGCACTAAGGGGACAGGGAACTACGAGCAGTACTTC.

This clone was detected once. This rearrangement joins TRBV5-4 to TRBJ2-5, with 8 bases matching TRBD2. The CDR3 totals 16 residues. The J segment lost 5 bases and the V segment lost 3 bases, leaving 12 bases of the junction unmatched. Germline loops: CDR1 SGHNT, CDR2 YYREEE (reference sequence). CDR3 sequence: CASSSLNRGGRETQYF. CDR3 bases: TGTGCCAGCAGCTCCCTAAATCGGGGGGGGCGGGAGACCCAGTACTTC.

This chain uses TRBV14 with TRBJ2-7; 10 bases match TRBD1. J lost 3 bases, V lost 2 bases, and 4 bases had no gene match. In germline, CDR1 is SGHDN, CDR2 FVKESK. The CDR3 runs to 15 residues. The CDR3 loop is CASSQPGTGDYEQYF. The CDR3 DNA reads TGTGCCAGCAGCCAACCCGGGACAGGGGACTACGAGCAGTACTTC.

This clone was recorded once. The gene calls are TRBV28 and TRBJ1-5; 7 bases align to TRBD1. Germline V gene lookup returns CDR1 MDHEN and CDR2 SYDVKM. The CDR3 has 16 residues. V was pared by 9 bases and J by 6 bases, with 17 bases of the junction left unmatched. This CDR3 is CASDLPGTATGQPQHF. CDR3 in DNA: TGTGCCAGTGACCTCCCAGGGACAGCAACAGGTCAGCCCCAGCATTTT.

This chain connects TRBV27 to TRBJ2-3, with no clear D. The V end was cut by 7 bases, the J end by 4 bases, with 15 bases between. The length of the CDR3 is 14 residues. CDR1 is MNHEY, CDR2 SMNVEV, per germline (reference sequence). CDR3 loop: CASNANLESDTQYF. CDR3 coding DNA: TGTGCCAGCAACGCCAATCTAGAGTCAGATACGCAGTATTTT.

The genes are TRBV5-1 and TRBJ1-2; no firm D call. The CDR3 consists of 14 residues. Germline V gene lookup returns CDR1 SGHRS and CDR2 YFSETQ. V was trimmed by 0 bases and J by 0 bases, leaving 6 bases between them. This chain's CDR3 is CASSLDATNYGYTF. The CDR3 coding sequence is TGCGCCAGCAGCTTGGACGCGACTAACTATGGCTACACCTTC. The full variable domain, rest sourced from reference TRBV5-1 and TRBJ1-2, is KAGVTQTPRYLIKTRGQQVTLSCSPISGHRSVSWYQQTPGQGLQFLFEYFSETQRNKGNFPGRFSGRQFSNSRSEMNVSTLELGDSALYLCASSLDATNYGYTFGSGTRLTVV.

This chain links TRBV7-7 with TRBJ2-1, with 12 positions matching TRBD2. The germline gives CDR1 SSHAT, CDR2 FNYEAQ (reference sequence). CDR3 length: 16 residues. The V segment lost 4 bases and the J segment 1 base; nucleotides outside the gene matches: 2. The CDR3 DNA reads TGTGCCAGCAGCTCACTAGCGGGGGGATCCTACAATGAGCAGTTCTTC. It encodes CASSSLAGGSYNEQFF. Complete variable domain (other parts from reference TRBV7-7 and TRBJ2-1): GAGVSQSPRYKVTKRGQDVTLRCDPISSHATLYWYQQALGQGPEFLTYFNYEAQPDKSGLPSDRFSAERPEGSISTLTIQRTEQRDSAMYRCASSSLAGGSYNEQFFGPGTRLTVL.

This chain uses TRBV5-6 with TRBJ1-5; D unclear. Deletions cut 0 bases from V and 2 bases from J, with 9 bases between. This CDR3 contains 15 residues. CDR1 is SGHDT, CDR2 YYEEEE, per germline. DNA of the CDR3: TGTGCCAGCAGCTTGGGGGCACAAGGCAATCAGCCCCAGCATTTT. This codes for CASSLGAQGNQPQHF.

CDR3 loop: CASRTTGSSYEQYF. For the CDR3, the DNA is TGTGCCAGCAGAACGACGGGGAGCTCCTACGAGCAGTACTTC. V gene TRBV6-6 combines with J gene TRBJ2-7; tentatively, D is TRBD2 (5 bases). This CDR3 is built from 14 residues. V lost 6 bases and J lost 0, with 12 bases in between. CDR1 and CDR2 (germline): MNHNY, SVGAGI (reference sequence).

This chain joins TRBV2 and TRBJ2-3, with TRBD2 identical over 14 bases. V was clipped by 6 bases and J by 6 bases; unmatched bases: 11. The CDR3 consists of 17 residues. The germline V gene encodes CDR1 SNHLY and CDR2 FYNNEI. CDR3 amino acids: CASSPGLAGAGRDTQYF. CDR3 nucleotides: TGTGCCAGCAGCCCGGGACTAGCGGGGGCCGGAAGGGATACGCAGTATTTT.

CDR3 sequence reads: CASSWTGDSGANVLTF. The CDR3 bases are TGCGCCAGCAGCTGGACAGGGGACTCTGGGGCCAACGTCCTGACTTTC. The gene calls are TRBV5-1 and TRBJ2-6, with 9 nucleotides matching TRBD1. Trimming removed 3 bases from V and 0 bases from J; junction bases left unmatched: 1. Germline V gives CDR1 SGHRS, CDR2 YFSETQ. CDR3 size: 16 residues.

The chain combines TRBV5-6 with TRBJ1-4; D unresolved. V was clipped by 5 bases and J by 0 bases, with 8 bases between them. The CDR3 runs 14 residues. The V gene's germline CDR1 is SGHDT and CDR2 YYEEEE. The CDR3 sequence is CASSLVATNEKLFF. CDR3 DNA: TGTGCCAGCAGTCTCGTCGCAACTAATGAAAAACTGTTTTTT.

The rearrangement uses TRBV9 and TRBJ2-1; 7 bases are shared with TRBD2. With V trimmed by 2 bases and J by 3 bases, 2 bases remained unmatched. This CDR3 comprises 14 residues. Germline CDR1 reads SGDLS; CDR2 reads YYNGEE. The CDR3 loop reads CASSVGRIYNEQFF. The DNA for the CDR3 is TGTGCCAGCAGCGTCGGGAGGATCTACAATGAGCAGTTCTTC.

The gene calls are TRBV18 and TRBJ2-1; perhaps TRBD2 as D (6 bases). V dropped 2 bases and J dropped 2 bases, with 13 bases sitting between them. The CDR3 spans 16 residues. Germline CDR1 KGHSH, CDR2 LQKENI. In nucleotides, the CDR3 is TGTGCCAGCTCACCAGGAGGGTCTAGTCCCTACAATGAGCAGTTCTTC. Translation gives CASSPGGSSPYNEQFF.

DNA of the CDR3: TGTGCCAGCAGCTTAGGTTCTGTTCCTGGGGGCGCCGGGGAGCTGTTTTTT. Its protein is CASSLGSVPGGAGELFF. The chain couples TRBV7-8 to TRBJ2-2; D is perhaps TRBD1 (6 bases). Trimming pared 1 base from V and 6 bases from J, leaving 18 bases between. Germline V gene data show CDR1 as SGHVS and CDR2 as FQNEAQ. The CDR3 is 17 amino acids.

As regards this clone: An end of the junction differs from the germline gene, which may be a read error. J is TRBJ2-3 and V is TRBV11-2, with a weak D call TRBD2 (6 bases). The CDR3 sequence is 14 residues long. Germline loops: CDR1 SGHAT, CDR2 FQNNGV. The CDR3 sequence: CASSLGRLVLGDGF. CDR3 bases: TGTGCCAGCAGCTTAGGACGACTAGTACTAGGTGACGGCTTT.

This rearrangement joins TRBV7-2 to TRBJ2-3; D not certain. The CDR3 is 13 amino acids. CDR1 is SGHTA, CDR2 FQGNSA, per germline. V was clipped by 2 bases and J by 0 bases, with 3 bases between them. DNA of the CDR3: TGTGCCAGCAGCTTACCAAGCACAGATACGCAGTATTTT. Amino acid sequence: CASSLPSTDTQYF.

The rearrangement uses TRBV4-3 and TRBJ1-3; 7 bases map to TRBD1. This CDR3 spans 14 amino acids. With V trimmed by 1 base and J by 4 bases, 1 base remained unmatched. Looked up from germline, CDR1 is LGHNA and CDR2 is YSLEER. The chain's CDR3 is CASSQGDSGNTIYF. CDR3 DNA sequence: TGCGCCAGCAGCCAAGGGGACAGCGGAAACACCATATATTTT.

This chain uses TRBV4-3 with TRBJ2-3; TRBD2 agrees at 11 bases. With V trimmed by 0 bases and J by 1 base, 0 bases remained unmatched. The germline gives CDR1 LGHNA, CDR2 YSLEER. The CDR3 is 16 amino acids. The CDR3 DNA reads TGCGCCAGCAGCCAAGATAGCGGGGGGGGCACAGATACGCAGTATTTT. As protein: CASSQDSGGGTDTQYF.

The V gene is TRBV7-8, the J gene TRBJ2-3, with TRBD1 matching 8 bases. CDR3 length equals 14 residues. The V segment lost 11 bases and the J segment 4 bases; nucleotides outside the gene matches: 11. Germline V lookup: CDR1 SGHVS, CDR2 FQNEAQ. Written as DNA, the CDR3 is TGTGCCTCGTTAGACAGGGGTTCGTCAGATACGCAGTATTTT. Translation gives CASLDRGSSDTQYF. The full variable domain, its missing parts supplied by reference TRBV7-8 and TRBJ2-3, is GAGVSQSPRYKVAKRGQDVALRCDPISGHVSLFWYQQALGQGPEFLTYFQNEAQLDKSGLPSDRFFAERPEGSVSTLKIQRTQQEDSAVYLCASLDRGSSDTQYFGPGTRLTVL.